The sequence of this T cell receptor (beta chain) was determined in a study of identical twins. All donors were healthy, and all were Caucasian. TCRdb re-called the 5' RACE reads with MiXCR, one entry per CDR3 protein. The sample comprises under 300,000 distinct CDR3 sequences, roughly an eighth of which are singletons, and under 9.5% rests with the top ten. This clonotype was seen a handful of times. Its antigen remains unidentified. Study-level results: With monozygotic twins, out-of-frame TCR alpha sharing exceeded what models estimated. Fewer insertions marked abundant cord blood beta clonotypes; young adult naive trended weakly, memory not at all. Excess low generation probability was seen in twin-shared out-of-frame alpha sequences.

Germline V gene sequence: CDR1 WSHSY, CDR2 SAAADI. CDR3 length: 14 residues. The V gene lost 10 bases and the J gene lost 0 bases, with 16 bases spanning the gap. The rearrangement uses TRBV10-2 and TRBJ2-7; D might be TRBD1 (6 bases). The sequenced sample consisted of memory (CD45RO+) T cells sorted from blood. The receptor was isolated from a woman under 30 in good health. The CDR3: CATDRQATSYEQYF. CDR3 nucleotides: TGCGCCACGGACCGACAGGCCACCTCCTACGAGCAGTACTTC.